Listed here are 15 T cell receptor beta chains from one sample, sequenced in a study of breast tumors, draining lymph nodes, adjacent tissues. TCRdb processed the multiplex PCR reads anew with MiXCR; each CDR3 protein has one entry. The sample has over 9,000 distinct CDR3 sequences, about 50% seen once. The material sequenced was breast tumor tissue. Every receptor here comes from a female donor with breast cancer. Some clones in this sample may be carry-over from other donors' samples.

This clonotype has ten or more counts. The chain links TRBV20-1 to TRBJ1-6, with unresolved D. Germline loops: CDR1 DFQATT, CDR2 SNEGSKA (reference sequence). This CDR3 is 12 amino acids long. Trimming removed 4 bases from V and 4 bases from J, with 5 bases in between. The CDR3 coding sequence is TGCAGTGCTACAGGTTATAATTCACCCCTCCACTTT. It is translated as CSATGYNSPLHF.

The chain is built from TRBV18 and TRBJ1-2; 9 nucleotides line up with TRBD1. Unmatched junction bases numbered 8, after V lost 3 bases and J lost 3 bases. Germline V gives CDR1 KGHSH, CDR2 LQKENI. CDR3 length: 16 residues. The CDR3 spells CASSPLQGAVDYGYTF. CDR3 nucleotides: TGTGCCAGCTCACCTCTACAGGGGGCAGTAGACTATGGCTACACCTTC.

There are many counts of this clonotype. The chain carries TRBV19 and TRBJ1-6; D may be TRBD1 (5 bases). The CDR3 is 13 residues long. V dropped 9 bases and J dropped 11 bases, with 17 bases sitting between them. CDR1 and CDR2 (germline): LNHDA, SQIVND (reference sequence). Here the CDR3 DNA reads TGTGCCAGCCTTGGGACGGCAAATCCACCCCTCCACTTT. Amino acid sequence: CASLGTANPPLHF.

This clonotype was observed a few times. The chain combines TRBV30 with TRBJ1-5; D remains unclear. V lost 0 bases, J lost 3 bases, and 12 bases lay in between. The germline gives CDR1 GTSNPN, CDR2 SVGIG (reference sequence). The CDR3 length is 15 residues. For the CDR3, the DNA is TGTGCCTGGAGTGTAGGCACAGCCCCCAATCAGCCCCAGCATTTT. Its translation: CAWSVGTAPNQPQHF.

The V gene is TRBV7-2, the J gene TRBJ2-1, with D maybe TRBD2 (6 bases). The germline CDR1 and CDR2 sequences are SGHTA and FQGNSA. CDR3 length: 17 residues. The V gene lost 1 base and the J gene lost 3 bases, with 16 bases spanning the gap. The CDR3 loop is CASSLDRSAGLYNEQFF. In nucleotides, the CDR3 is TGTGCCAGCAGCTTAGATCGGTCGGCGGGACTCTACAATGAGCAGTTCTTC. Combining the CDR3 with reference TRBV7-2 and TRBJ2-1 gives the whole variable domain GAGVSQSPSNKVTEKGKDVELRCDPISGHTALYWYRQSLGQGLEFLIYFQGNSAPDKSGLPSDRFSAERTGGSVSTLTIQRTQQEDSAVYLCASSLDRSAGLYNEQFFGPGTRLTVL.

This clonotype occurred once. The conserved final phenylalanine or tryptophan is absent from the CDR3, which likely points to a read error. The DNA is left out, because the CDR3 cannot be placed on it with certainty; the CDR3 is given as TCRdb lists it. This chain uses TRBV20-1 with TRBJ1-6; the table assigns TRBD1, which was not confirmed against the DNA. The CDR3 sequence runs 11 residues, both termini included. CDR1 DFQATT and CDR2 SNEGSKA come from the germline V gene (reference sequence). CDR3 protein: CSAAGISPPHL.

This chain connects TRBV7-9 to TRBJ2-1; D remains unclear. Germline V gene sequence: CDR1 SEHNR, CDR2 FQNEAQ (reference sequence). The CDR3 runs 13 residues. Trimming removed 3 bases from V and 8 bases from J, with 11 bases in between. CDR3 loop: CASSFDSLDEQFF. The CDR3 region has the DNA TGTGCCAGCAGCTTTGATAGTCTCGATGAGCAGTTCTTC.

J is TRBJ2-3 and V is TRBV14; D perhaps matches TRBD1 (5 bases). The CDR3 is made up of 15 amino acids. Germline assignment: CDR1 SGHDN and CDR2 FVKESK. The V end was cut by 1 base, the J end by 0 bases, with 8 bases between. In nucleotides, the CDR3 is TGTGCCAGCAGCCAAGTAGGGGCCAGCACAGATACGCAGTATTTT. Translating gives CASSQVGASTDTQYF.

The gene calls are TRBV4-2 and TRBJ2-1, with 8 bases that match TRBD2. CDR3 size: 19 residues. The trim removed 0 bases at V and 5 bases at J, leaving 15 bases unmatched. Germline lookup yields CDR1 LGHNA and CDR2 YNFKEQ. The CDR3 sequence is CASSQENRLAGNPHNEQFF. DNA of the CDR3: TGTGCCAGCAGCCAAGAAAATCGGCTAGCGGGTAATCCCCACAATGAGCAGTTCTTC.

The rearrangement uses TRBV5-5 and TRBJ2-7, with 7 positions matching TRBD2. Germline lookup yields CDR1 SGHKS and CDR2 YYEKEE (reference sequence). V shed 3 bases and J 4 bases; nucleotides not matched to a gene: 16. This CDR3 spans 17 amino acids. The CDR3 bases are TGTGCCAGCAGCTGGACTGGCGGGAGATGGGGGGGATACGAGCAGTACTTC. The encoded protein is CASSWTGGRWGGYEQYF.

This clonotype was counted only a few times. This sequence joins TRBV20-1 and TRBJ1-2; 8 nucleotides line up with TRBD1. After removal of 0 bases from V and 4 bases from J, the junction contained 4 bases not matched to a gene. Germline V gene data show CDR1 as DFQATT and CDR2 as SNEGSKA (reference sequence). The CDR3 totals 14 residues. CDR3 in DNA: TGCAGTGCTAGAGATTCAGGGGGCCGCTATGGCTACACCTTC. It specifies CSARDSGGRYGYTF.

This sequence joins TRBV5-1 and TRBJ2-2; 7 bases are shared with TRBD1. J was trimmed by 3 bases and V by 4 bases; bases with no gene match: 6. From germline, CDR1 is SGHRS and CDR2 YFSETQ. The CDR3 runs 15 residues. In nucleotides, the CDR3 is TGCGCCAGCAGCACGACAGGGATGGACACCGGGGAGCTGTTTTTT. It specifies CASSTTGMDTGELFF.

This clonotype was counted between two and nine times. The J gene is TRBJ2-1, the V gene TRBV20-1; 7 bases are shared with TRBD1. This CDR3 spans 15 amino acids. Germline loops: CDR1 DFQATT, CDR2 SNEGSKA (reference sequence). Trimming removed 0 bases from V and 3 bases from J; junction bases left unmatched: 5. CDR3 loop: CSARDPGQIYNEQFF. The CDR3 DNA follows: TGCAGTGCTAGAGACCCGGGACAGATCTACAATGAGCAGTTCTTC.

The V and J genes are TRBV25-1 and TRBJ1-3; tentative D call: TRBD1 (5 bases). CDR1 and CDR2 from the germline V gene are MGHDK and SYGVNS. V was pared by 4 bases and J by 2 bases, with 12 bases between. CDR3 length: 15 residues. The CDR3 DNA follows: TGTGCCAGCAGTGCCGACAGATCCCCTGGAAACACCATATATTTT. Translating gives CASSADRSPGNTIYF.

The V call is TRBV6-1, the J call TRBJ2-1, with D tentatively TRBD2 (6 bases). The CDR3 loop spans 16 amino acids. From germline, CDR1 is MNHNS and CDR2 SASEGT. V was clipped by 4 bases and J by 9 bases, with 22 bases between them. For the CDR3, the DNA is TGTGCCAGCAGTGTGCTGACTGGCGGGATCCAAAGTGAGCAGTTCTTC. As protein: CASSVLTGGIQSEQFF.